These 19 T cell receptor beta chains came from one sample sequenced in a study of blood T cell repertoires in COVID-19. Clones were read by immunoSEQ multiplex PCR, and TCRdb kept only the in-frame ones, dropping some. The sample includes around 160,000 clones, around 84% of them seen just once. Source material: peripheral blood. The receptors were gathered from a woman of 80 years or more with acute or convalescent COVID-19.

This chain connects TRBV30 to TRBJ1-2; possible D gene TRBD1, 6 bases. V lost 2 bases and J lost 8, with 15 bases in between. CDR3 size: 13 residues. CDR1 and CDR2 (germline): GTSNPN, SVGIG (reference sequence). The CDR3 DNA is TGTGCCTGGAGTTATCTACAGGGTAACGGCTACACCTTC. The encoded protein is CAWSYLQGNGYTF.

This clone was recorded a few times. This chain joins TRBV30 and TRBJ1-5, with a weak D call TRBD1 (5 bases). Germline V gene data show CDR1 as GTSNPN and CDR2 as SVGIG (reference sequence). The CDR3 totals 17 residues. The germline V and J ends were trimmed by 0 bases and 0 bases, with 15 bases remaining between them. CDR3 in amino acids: CAWSVARTLNSNQPQHF. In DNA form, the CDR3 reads TGTGCCTGGAGTGTAGCGCGGACACTCAATAGCAATCAGCCCCAGCATTTT.

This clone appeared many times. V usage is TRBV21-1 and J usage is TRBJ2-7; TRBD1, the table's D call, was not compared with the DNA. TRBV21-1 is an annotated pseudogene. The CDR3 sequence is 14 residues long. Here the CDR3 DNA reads TGTGCCAGCAGCAAAAGGGACAGGGGCTACGAGCAGTACTTC. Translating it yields CASSKRDRGYEQYF.

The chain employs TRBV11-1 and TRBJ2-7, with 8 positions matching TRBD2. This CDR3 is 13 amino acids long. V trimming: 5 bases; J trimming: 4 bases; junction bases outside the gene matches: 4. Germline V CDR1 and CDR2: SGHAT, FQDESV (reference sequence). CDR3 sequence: CASSPGGVYEQYF. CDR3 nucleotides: TGTGCCAGCAGCCCCGGGGGGGTGTACGAGCAGTACTTC.

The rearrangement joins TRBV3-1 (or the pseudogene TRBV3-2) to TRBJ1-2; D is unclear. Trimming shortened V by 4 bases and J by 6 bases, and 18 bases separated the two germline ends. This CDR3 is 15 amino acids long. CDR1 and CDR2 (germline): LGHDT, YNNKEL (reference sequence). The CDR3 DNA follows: TGTGCCAGCAGCCCAGTGTCGTGGCCCTCAGATGGCTACACCTTC. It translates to CASSPVSWPSDGYTF.

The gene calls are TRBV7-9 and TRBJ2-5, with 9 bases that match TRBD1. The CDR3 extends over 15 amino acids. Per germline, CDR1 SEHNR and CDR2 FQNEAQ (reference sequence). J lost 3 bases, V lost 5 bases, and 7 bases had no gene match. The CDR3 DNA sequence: TGTGCCAGCAGCACCCCCGGGACAGGGAAAGAGACCCAGTACTTC. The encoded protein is CASSTPGTGKETQYF.

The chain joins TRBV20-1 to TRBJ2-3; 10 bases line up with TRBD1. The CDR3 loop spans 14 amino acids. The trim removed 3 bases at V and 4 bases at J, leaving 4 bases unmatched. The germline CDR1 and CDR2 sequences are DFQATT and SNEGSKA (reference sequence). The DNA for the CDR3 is TGCAGTGCTAGTCCGACAGGGGGCGCAGATACGCAGTATTTT. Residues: CSASPTGGADTQYF.

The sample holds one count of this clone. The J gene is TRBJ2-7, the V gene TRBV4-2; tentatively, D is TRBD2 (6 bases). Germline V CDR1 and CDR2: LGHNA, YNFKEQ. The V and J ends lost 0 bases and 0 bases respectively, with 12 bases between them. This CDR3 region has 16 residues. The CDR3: CASSQDATRGSYEQYF. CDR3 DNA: TGTGCCAGCAGCCAAGATGCGACGCGGGGCTCCTACGAGCAGTACTTC.

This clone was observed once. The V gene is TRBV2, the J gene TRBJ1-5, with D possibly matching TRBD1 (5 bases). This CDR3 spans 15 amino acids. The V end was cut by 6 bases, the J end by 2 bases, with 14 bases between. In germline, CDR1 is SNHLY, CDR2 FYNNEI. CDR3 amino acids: CASSFQGLGNQPQHF. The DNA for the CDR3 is TGTGCCAGCAGCTTTCAGGGTCTGGGCAATCAGCCCCAGCATTTT.

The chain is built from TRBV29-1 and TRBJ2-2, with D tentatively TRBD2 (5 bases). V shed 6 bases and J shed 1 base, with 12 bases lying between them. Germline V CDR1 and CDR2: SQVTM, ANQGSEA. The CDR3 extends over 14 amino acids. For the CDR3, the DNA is TGCAGCGTAAATGGACTGGAGAACACCGGGGAGCTGTTTTTT. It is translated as CSVNGLENTGELFF.

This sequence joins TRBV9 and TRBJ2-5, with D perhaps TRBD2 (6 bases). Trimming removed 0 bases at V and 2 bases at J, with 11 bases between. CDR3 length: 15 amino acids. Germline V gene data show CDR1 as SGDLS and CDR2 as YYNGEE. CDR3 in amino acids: CASSVGRLEQETQYF. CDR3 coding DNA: TGTGCCAGCAGCGTAGGGCGACTAGAACAAGAGACCCAGTACTTC. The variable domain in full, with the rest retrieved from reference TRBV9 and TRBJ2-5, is DSGVTQTPKHLITATGQRVTLRCSPRSGDLSVYWYQQSLDQGLQFLIQYYNGEERAKGNILERFSAQQFPDLHSELNLSSLELGDSALYFCASSVGRLEQETQYFGPGTRLLVL.

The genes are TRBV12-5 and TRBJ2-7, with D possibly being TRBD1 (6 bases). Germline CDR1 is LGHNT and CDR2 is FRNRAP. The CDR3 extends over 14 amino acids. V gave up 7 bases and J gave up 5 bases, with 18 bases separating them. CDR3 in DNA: TGTGCTAGTGCCCGAATGGGGGCGCCCAACGAGCAGTACTTC. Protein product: CASARMGAPNEQYF.

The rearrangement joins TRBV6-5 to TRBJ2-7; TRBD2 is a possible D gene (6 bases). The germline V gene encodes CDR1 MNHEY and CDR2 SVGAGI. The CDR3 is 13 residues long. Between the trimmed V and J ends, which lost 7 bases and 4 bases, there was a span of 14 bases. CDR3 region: CASTERVRYEQYF. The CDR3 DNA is TGTGCCAGCACGGAGCGGGTACGGTACGAGCAGTACTTC.

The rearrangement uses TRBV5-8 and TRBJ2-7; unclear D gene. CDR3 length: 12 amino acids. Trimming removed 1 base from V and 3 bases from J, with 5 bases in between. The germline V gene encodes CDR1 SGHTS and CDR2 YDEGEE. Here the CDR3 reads CASSLPYYEQYF. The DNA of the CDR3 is TGTGCCAGCAGCTTGCCGTACTACGAGCAGTACTTC.

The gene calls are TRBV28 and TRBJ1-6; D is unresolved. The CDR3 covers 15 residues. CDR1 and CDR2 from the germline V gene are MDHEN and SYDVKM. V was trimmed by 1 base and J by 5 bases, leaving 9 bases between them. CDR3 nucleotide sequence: TGTGCCAGCAGTTTATCTACAGTAAATAATTCACCCCTCCACTTT. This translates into CASSLSTVNNSPLHF.

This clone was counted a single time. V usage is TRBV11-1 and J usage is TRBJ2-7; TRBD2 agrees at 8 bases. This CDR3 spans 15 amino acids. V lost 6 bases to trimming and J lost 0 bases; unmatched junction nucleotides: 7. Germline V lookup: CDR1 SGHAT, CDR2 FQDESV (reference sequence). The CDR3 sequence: CASSLRAGVSYEQYF. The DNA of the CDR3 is TGTGCCAGCAGTTTGAGAGCGGGGGTCTCCTACGAGCAGTACTTC.

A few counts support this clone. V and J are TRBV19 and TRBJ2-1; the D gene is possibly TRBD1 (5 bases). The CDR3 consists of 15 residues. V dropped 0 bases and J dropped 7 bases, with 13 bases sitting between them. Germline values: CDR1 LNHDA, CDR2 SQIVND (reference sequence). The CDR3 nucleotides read TGTGCCAGTAGTATAGATGGGGCTAGGGGTAATGAGCAGTTCTTC. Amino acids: CASSIDGARGNEQFF.

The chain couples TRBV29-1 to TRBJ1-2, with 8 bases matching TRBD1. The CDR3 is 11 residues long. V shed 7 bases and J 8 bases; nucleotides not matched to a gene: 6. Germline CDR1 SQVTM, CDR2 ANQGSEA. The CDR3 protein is CSAAGGLGYTF. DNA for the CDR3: TGCAGCGCTGCAGGGGGCTTAGGCTACACCTTC. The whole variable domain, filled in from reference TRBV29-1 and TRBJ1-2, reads SAVISQKPSRDICQRGTSLTIQCQVDSQVTMMFWYRQQPGQSLTLIATANQGSEATYESGFVIDKFPISRPNLTFSTLTVSNMSPEDSSIYLCSAAGGLGYTFGSGTRLTVV.

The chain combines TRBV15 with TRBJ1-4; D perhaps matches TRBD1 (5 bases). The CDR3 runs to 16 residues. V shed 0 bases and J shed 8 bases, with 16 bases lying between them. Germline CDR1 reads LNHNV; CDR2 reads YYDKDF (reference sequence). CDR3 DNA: TGTGCCACCAGCAGAGAAACGGGGGGGACTGGGGAAAAACTGTTTTTT. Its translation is CATSRETGGTGEKLFF. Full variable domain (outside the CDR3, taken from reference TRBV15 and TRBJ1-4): DAMVIQNPRYQVTQFGKPVTLSCSQTLNHNVMYWYQQKSSQAPKLLFHYYDKDFNNEADTPDNFQSRRPNTSFCFLDIRSPGLGDTAMYLCATSRETGGTGEKLFFGSGTQLSVL.